Given below is one T cell receptor beta chain in context. Its antigen is not known. Each donor had around 9.8 milliliters of peripheral blood drawn. The data were obtained in a study of blood T cells in healthy people across ages. Germline V CDR1 and CDR2: LGHNA, YNFKEQ. V shed 5 bases and J shed 1 base, with 14 bases lying between them. The CDR3 covers 16 residues. Study-level results: Both higher diversity and more naive CD4+ cells marked long-lived donors when set against aged donors.

Using a J-beta primer mix together with a sample-barcoded 5' primer, a second PCR was run for roughly 6 to 11 cycles. Every cDNA molecule bore a tag from a template-switch adaptor containing 12 random nucleotides. One entry per CDR3 protein results from TCRdb running MiXCR on the 5' RACE reads. Of about 640,000 distinct CDR3 sequences in the sample, approximately 30% were seen once. The V call is TRBV4-2, the J call TRBJ1-4; weak D call: TRBD1 (5 bases). This clonotype originated in a woman aged 80 or over in good health. The sequenced material came from blood. Written as DNA, the CDR3 is TGTGCCAGCAGCGATGATAGGGGAGGAACTAATGAAAAACTGTTTTTT. Its protein is CASSDDRGGTNEKLFF.